Below, 10 T cell receptor beta chains from the same sample are listed, as sequenced in a study of T cell responses to AZD1222 COVID-19 vaccine. Clones were sequenced by immunoSEQ multiplex PCR, and TCRdb holds only the in-frame ones, with some missing. The sample includes over 120,000 clones, around nine tenths of them seen just once. This sample comprised peripheral blood, obtained on day 0 of AZD1222 vaccination. The receptors stem from an adult in good health.

The chain couples TRBV19 to TRBJ2-5; TRBD2 matches 9 bases. Looked up from germline, CDR1 is LNHDA and CDR2 is SQIVND (reference sequence). The CDR3 loop spans 14 amino acids. The junction had 4 bases not matched to a gene; V was cut back by 1 base and J by 7 bases. This chain's CDR3 is CASSIADSGGTQYF. CDR3 bases: TGTGCCAGTAGTATAGCGGATAGCGGGGGGACCCAGTACTTC.

The chain is built from TRBV5-1 and TRBJ2-3; no clear D gene. In germline, CDR1 is SGHRS, CDR2 YFSETQ. The ends were cut back, 0 bases at V and 2 bases at J, with 7 bases in the middle. The CDR3 sequence is 14 residues long. CDR3 amino acids: CASSLESFTDTQYF. The DNA for the CDR3 is TGCGCCAGCAGCTTGGAGTCGTTCACAGATACGCAGTATTTT.

The chain uses TRBV2 and TRBJ2-2; TRBD2 aligns across 8 bases. CDR1 and CDR2 from the germline V gene are SNHLY and FYNNEI. V dropped 2 bases and J dropped 5; count of bases not matched to a gene: 4. CDR3 length: 15 residues. This CDR3 reads CASSEPGRDTGELFF. CDR3 in DNA: TGTGCCAGCAGTGAACCCGGGAGGGATACCGGGGAGCTGTTTTTT.

The chain employs TRBV6-5 and TRBJ1-1; D perhaps matches TRBD1 (5 bases). The CDR3 is 13 residues long. The V end was cut by 5 bases, the J end by 5 bases, with 12 bases between. Germline V lookup: CDR1 MNHEY, CDR2 SVGAGI. CDR3 in DNA: TGTGCCAGCAGTCCGGGGACGGGTACTGAAGCTTTCTTT. Protein sequence: CASSPGTGTEAFF.

The chain carries TRBV15 and TRBJ1-5; maybe TRBD1 (6 bases). V was shortened by 0 bases and J by 6 bases, with 12 bases between the two germline ends. CDR1 LNHNV and CDR2 YYDKDF come from the germline V gene (reference sequence). This CDR3 has 15 residues. CDR3 in DNA: TGTGCCACCAGCAGAGATGCTCAGGGGTTTCAGCCCCAGCATTTT. This encodes CATSRDAQGFQPQHF.

The V call is TRBV28, the J call TRBJ2-7; TRBD1 matches 9 bases. The length of the CDR3 is 15 residues. Germline V gene sequence: CDR1 MDHEN, CDR2 SYDVKM. The ends lost 5 bases at V and 2 bases at J; junction bases unmatched: 7. The CDR3 nucleotides read TGTGCCAGCAGTGCCGGGACAGGGAACCCCTACGAGCAGTACTTC. This translates into CASSAGTGNPYEQYF.

The chain has TRBV7-7 and TRBJ2-2, with 10 positions matching TRBD2. Germline V gene data show CDR1 as SSHAT and CDR2 as FNYEAQ (reference sequence). With V trimmed by 5 bases and J by 8 bases, 14 bases remained unmatched. The CDR3 runs to 17 residues. The CDR3 protein is CASSQRLAGVSYGELFF. In DNA form, the CDR3 reads TGTGCCAGCAGCCAGCGTCTAGCGGGAGTTTCGTATGGGGAGCTGTTTTTT.

Only one count was recorded for this clone. This chain links TRBV27 with TRBJ2-3; possibly TRBD2 for D (7 bases). Germline V gene lookup returns CDR1 MNHEY and CDR2 SMNVEV (reference sequence). Trimming shortened V by 11 bases and J by 3 bases, and 15 bases separated the two germline ends. The CDR3 runs to 13 residues. The CDR3 reads CAFLGGGTDTQYF. CDR3 nucleotides: TGTGCCTTCCTAGGGGGGGGGACAGATACGCAGTATTTT.

V usage is TRBV30 and J usage is TRBJ1-2; D is unclear. This CDR3 is built from 12 residues. V shed 5 bases and J shed 2 bases, with 9 bases lying between them. Germline CDR1 reads GTSNPN; CDR2 reads SVGIG (reference sequence). CDR3 bases: TGTGCCTGGGCCGGCCTCAACTATGGCTACACCTTC. Its translation is CAWAGLNYGYTF.

This rearrangement joins TRBV18 to TRBJ2-1; no firm D call. Germline CDR1 and CDR2: KGHSH and LQKENI. Deletions cut 5 bases from V and 12 bases from J, with 17 bases between. The CDR3 contains 13 residues. The CDR3 nucleotides are TGTGCCAGCTCATCAACGTCTACAATGAGGCAGTTCTTC. Translation: CASSSTSTMRQFF.